This T cell receptor beta chain was profiled in a study of Tregs in tolerant kidney transplant recipients. Study summary: Mixed chimerism was transient after nonmyeloablative marrow transplants from related graft donors.

Germline CDR1 and CDR2: GTSNPN and SVGIG (reference sequence). This CDR3 comprises 16 residues. The V end lost 2 bases, the J end lost 4 bases, and 18 bases lay between the germline ends. Study results and caveats: Some patients' samples used different primers over time, so nucleotide sequences weren't comparable. Expanding Tregs on activated donor B cells appeared to best identify donor-specific TCRbeta clones. Findings come from small patient numbers and require larger validation.

Sequencing was performed with immunoSEQ multiplex PCR; in TCRdb, only in-frame clones are kept and a portion is missing. This table has 55,000 to 80,000 clones, more than 95% appearing once. Points on this clone: The antigen is undetermined.

The receptor comes from a human donor who received a combined kidney and bone marrow transplant. The chain is built from TRBV30 and TRBJ2-1, with D possibly matching TRBD2 (6 bases). This specimen was Tregs from blood, taken before the transplant. For the CDR3, the DNA is TGTGCCTGGAGTATCCTGGGACTCCGATTTTACAATGAGCAGTTCTTC. Its protein is CAWSILGLRFYNEQFF.